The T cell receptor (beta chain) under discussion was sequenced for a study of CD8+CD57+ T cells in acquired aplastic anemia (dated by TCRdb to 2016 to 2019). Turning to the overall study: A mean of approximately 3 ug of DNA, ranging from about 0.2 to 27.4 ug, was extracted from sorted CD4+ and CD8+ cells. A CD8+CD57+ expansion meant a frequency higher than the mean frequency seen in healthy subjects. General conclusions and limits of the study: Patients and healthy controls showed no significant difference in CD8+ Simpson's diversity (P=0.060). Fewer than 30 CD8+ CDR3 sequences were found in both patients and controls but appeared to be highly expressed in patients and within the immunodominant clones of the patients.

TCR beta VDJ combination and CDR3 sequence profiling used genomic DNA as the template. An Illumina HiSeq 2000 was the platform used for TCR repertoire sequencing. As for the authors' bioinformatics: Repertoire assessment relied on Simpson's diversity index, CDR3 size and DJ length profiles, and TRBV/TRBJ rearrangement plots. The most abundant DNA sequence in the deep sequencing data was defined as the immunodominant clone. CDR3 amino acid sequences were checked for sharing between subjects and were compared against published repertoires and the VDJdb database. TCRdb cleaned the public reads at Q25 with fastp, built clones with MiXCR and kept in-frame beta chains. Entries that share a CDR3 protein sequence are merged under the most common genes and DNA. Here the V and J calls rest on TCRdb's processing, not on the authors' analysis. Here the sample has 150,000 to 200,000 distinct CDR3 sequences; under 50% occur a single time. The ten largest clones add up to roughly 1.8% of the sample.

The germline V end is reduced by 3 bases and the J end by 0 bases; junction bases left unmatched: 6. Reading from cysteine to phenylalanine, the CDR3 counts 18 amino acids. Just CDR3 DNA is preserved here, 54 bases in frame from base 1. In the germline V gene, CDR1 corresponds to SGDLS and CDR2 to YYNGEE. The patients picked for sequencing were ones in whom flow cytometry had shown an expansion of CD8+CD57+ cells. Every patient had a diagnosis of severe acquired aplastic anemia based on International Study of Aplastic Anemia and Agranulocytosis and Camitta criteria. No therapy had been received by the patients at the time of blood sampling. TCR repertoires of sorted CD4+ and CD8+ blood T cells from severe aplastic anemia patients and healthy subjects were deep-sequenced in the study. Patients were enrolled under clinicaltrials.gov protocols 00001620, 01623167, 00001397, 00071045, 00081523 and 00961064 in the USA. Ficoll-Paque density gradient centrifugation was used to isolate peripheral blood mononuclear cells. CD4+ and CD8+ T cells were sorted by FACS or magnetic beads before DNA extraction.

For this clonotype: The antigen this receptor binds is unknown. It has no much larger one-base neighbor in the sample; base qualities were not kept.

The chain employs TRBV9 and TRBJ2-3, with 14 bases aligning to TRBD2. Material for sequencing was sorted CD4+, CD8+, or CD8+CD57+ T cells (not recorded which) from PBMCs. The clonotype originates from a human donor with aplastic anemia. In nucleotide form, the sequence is TGTGCCAGCAGCGCCCGACTAGCGGGGGGGGATAGCACAGATACGCAGTATTTT. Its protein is CASSARLAGGDSTDTQYF.